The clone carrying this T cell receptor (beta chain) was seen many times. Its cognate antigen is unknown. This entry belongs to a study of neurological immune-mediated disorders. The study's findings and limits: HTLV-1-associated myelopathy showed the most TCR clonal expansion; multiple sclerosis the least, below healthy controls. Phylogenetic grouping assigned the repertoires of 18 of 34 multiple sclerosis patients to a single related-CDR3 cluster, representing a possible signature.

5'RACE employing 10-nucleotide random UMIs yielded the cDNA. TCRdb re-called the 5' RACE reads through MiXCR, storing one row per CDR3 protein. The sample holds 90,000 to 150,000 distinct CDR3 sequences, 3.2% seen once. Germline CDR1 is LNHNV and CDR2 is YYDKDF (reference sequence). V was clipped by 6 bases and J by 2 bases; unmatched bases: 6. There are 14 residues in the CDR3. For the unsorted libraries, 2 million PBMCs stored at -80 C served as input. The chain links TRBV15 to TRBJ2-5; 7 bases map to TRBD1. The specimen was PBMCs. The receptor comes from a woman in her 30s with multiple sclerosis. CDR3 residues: CATSRDSYQETQYF. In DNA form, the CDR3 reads TGTGCCACCAGTAGGGACAGTTATCAAGAGACCCAGTACTTC.